This T cell receptor beta chain originates from a study of blood T cell repertoires in COVID-19. Study-level background: The samples span acute and convalescent COVID-19 from the United States, Italy and Spain.

The ends lost 4 bases at V and 0 bases at J; junction bases unmatched: 3. Germline CDR1 is SGHNT and CDR2 is YYREEE (reference sequence). This CDR3 is built from 15 residues. In the original workflow: Reference gene primer amplification in the assay estimated nucleated cell counts. Clones were sequenced by immunoSEQ multiplex PCR, and TCRdb holds only the in-frame ones, with some missing. V, J and clone size reflect that table, while D and trimming were determined from the DNA. This table has over 70,000 clones, less than 85% appearing once. The gene calls are TRBV5-4 and TRBJ2-1, with 8 bases identical to TRBD2. This clonotype originated in a woman aged 80 or over with acute or convalescent COVID-19. The sequencing sample was made of peripheral blood. The CDR3 DNA sequence: TGTGCCAGCAGCGCCGGGACTAGCTCCTACAATGAGCAGTTCTTC. This translates into CASSAGTSSYNEQFF.